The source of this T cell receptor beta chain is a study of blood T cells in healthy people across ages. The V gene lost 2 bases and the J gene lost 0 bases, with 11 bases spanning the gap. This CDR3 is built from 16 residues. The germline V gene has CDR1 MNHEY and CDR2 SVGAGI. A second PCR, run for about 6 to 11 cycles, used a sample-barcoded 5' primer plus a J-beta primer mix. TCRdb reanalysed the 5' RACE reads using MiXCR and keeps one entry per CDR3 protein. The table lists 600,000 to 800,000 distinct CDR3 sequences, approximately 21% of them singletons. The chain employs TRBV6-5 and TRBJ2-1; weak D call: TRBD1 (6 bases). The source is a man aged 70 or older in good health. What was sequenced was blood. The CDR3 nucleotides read TGTGCCAGCAGTTACGACCAGGGGAGCTCCTACAATGAGCAGTTCTTC. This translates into CASSYDQGSSYNEQFF.